The 6 T cell receptor beta chains given below trace back to one sample, sequenced in a study of cytomegalovirus exposure and HLA in healthy donors. It was with 60 Vbeta and 13 Jbeta primers that the PCR ran. The protocol was immunoSEQ multiplex PCR, while the TCRdb copy is restricted to in-frame clones and leaves out a portion. The sample lists over 110,000 clones, roughly 74% seen once, with roughly 6.2% in the top ten. Sequenced sample: PBMCs. All receptors come from a woman aged 40 to 50 in good health and CMV-seropositive.

This sequence joins TRBV4-1 and TRBJ2-2; D not certain. The germline V and J ends were trimmed by 6 bases and 1 base, with 9 bases remaining between them. This CDR3 comprises 14 residues. Per germline, CDR1 MGHRA and CDR2 YSYEKL. Here the CDR3 DNA reads TGCGCCAGCAGGTATACAGAGAACACCGGGGAGCTGTTTTTT. Translation gives CASRYTENTGELFF.

This chain joins TRBV14 and TRBJ2-7, with 10 positions matching TRBD1. The CDR3 has 15 residues. The V segment lost 5 bases and the J segment 9 bases; nucleotides outside the gene matches: 13. Germline V gene data show CDR1 as SGHDN and CDR2 as FVKESK. DNA for the CDR3: TGTGCCAGCAGCTTACGGCCGGGACAGGGGTTCGGGCAGTACTTC. Its translation: CASSLRPGQGFGQYF.

The chain combines TRBV10-3 with TRBJ2-1; no firm D call. Trimming took 7 bases from V and 5 from J, leaving 6 bases between them. The CDR3 covers 11 residues. In germline, CDR1 is ENHRY, CDR2 SYGVKD. The CDR3 loop is CAIKSNNEQFF. In DNA form, the CDR3 reads TGTGCCATCAAAAGCAACAATGAGCAGTTCTTC.

This chain links TRBV4-2 with TRBJ2-1; TRBD1 matches at 8 bases. The CDR3 runs to 17 residues. V gave up 0 bases and J gave up 2 bases; unmatched junction bases: 6. CDR1 and CDR2 from the germline V gene are LGHNA and YNFKEQ. The CDR3 reads CASSQESGGLAYNEQFF. The CDR3 DNA follows: TGTGCCAGCAGCCAAGAATCAGGGGGCCTGGCCTACAATGAGCAGTTCTTC.

The chain uses TRBV13 and TRBJ2-7; D may be TRBD1 (6 bases). V was shortened by 2 bases and J by 3 bases, with 11 bases between the two germline ends. The CDR3 has 14 amino acids. Germline CDR1 reads PRHDT; CDR2 reads FYEKMQ (reference sequence). The CDR3, as DNA: TGTGCCAGCAGCTTAAGTACAGGGTTCTACGAGCAGTACTTC. Amino acid sequence: CASSLSTGFYEQYF. Filled out from reference TRBV13 and TRBJ2-7, the complete variable domain reads AAGVIQSPRHLIKEKRETATLKCYPIPRHDTVYWYQQGPGQDPQFLISFYEKMQSDKGSIPDRFSAQQFSDYHSELNMSSLELGDSALYFCASSLSTGFYEQYFGPGTRLTVT.

The gene calls are TRBV2 and TRBJ2-3, with a possible D match to TRBD1 (6 bases). Germline V gene sequence: CDR1 SNHLY, CDR2 FYNNEI. With 11 bases removed from V and 2 bases from J, the gap between germline ends came to 14 bases. The CDR3 spans 13 residues. CDR3 amino acids: CAGARDNTDTQYF. CDR3 DNA: TGTGCCGGGGCCCGGGACAACACAGATACGCAGTATTTT.